This T cell receptor beta chain is drawn from a study of shared T cell receptors in the human thymus. Method: immunoSEQ multiplex PCR; TCRdb's copy keeps in-frame clones and lacks some. The data show hundreds of thousands of clones, around 87% seen once. The same data also contributed to another study, on human thymus T cells. From that second work: The people who donated were healthy Finnish babies having corrective surgery for congenital heart defects. Thymic tissue was derived from resections collected during corrective heart surgery. An apparent bias in V and J gene usage was seen in thymic and blood repertoires. Related research described strongly overlapping thymic repertoires in unrelated people.

Sequenced material: thymocytes. This sequence was found in a boy younger than two with a congenital heart defect.

The CDR3 region is CASSLMVGGDNEQFF. The CDR3 nucleotides read TGTGCCAGCAGCTTGATGGTGGGAGGCGACAATGAGCAGTTCTTC. V is TRBV5-8 and J is TRBJ2-1; the D gene is possibly TRBD2 (6 bases). Trimming shortened V by 1 base and J by 5 bases, and 13 bases separated the two germline ends. CDR1 is SGHTS and CDR2 is YDEGEE in the germline V gene. The CDR3 is made up of 15 amino acids.